This note documents a single TCR beta chain sequence. Per the study methods: Amplification of reference gene primers provided the estimated nucleated cell counts. This table comes from immunoSEQ multiplex PCR, and its TCRdb copy is limited to in-frame clones, with some not included. The D gene and trimming were derived from the DNA, and the V and J assignments and clone size from that table. Of some 200,000 clones listed, over 80% were seen once; the top ten hold roughly 6.1%. The data derive from a study of blood T cell repertoires in COVID-19. Study as a whole: There were acute and convalescent COVID-19 samples, and they came from the United States, Italy and Spain. In each case, the material was cDNA or gDNA derived from T cells, B-cell-depleted T cells, or PBMCs.

The CDR3 has 14 residues. The germline V gene has CDR1 MNHEY and CDR2 SVGAGI. The ends were cut back, 6 bases at V and 3 bases at J, with 11 bases in the middle. The V call is TRBV6-5, the J call TRBJ1-4; D perhaps matches TRBD1 (5 bases). The sequence came from a woman aged 35 to 49 with acute or convalescent COVID-19. Material for sequencing was peripheral blood. This CDR3 reads CASSTWDSNEKLFF. The CDR3 DNA sequence: TGTGCCAGCAGCACTTGGGACTCTAATGAAAAACTGTTTTTT.